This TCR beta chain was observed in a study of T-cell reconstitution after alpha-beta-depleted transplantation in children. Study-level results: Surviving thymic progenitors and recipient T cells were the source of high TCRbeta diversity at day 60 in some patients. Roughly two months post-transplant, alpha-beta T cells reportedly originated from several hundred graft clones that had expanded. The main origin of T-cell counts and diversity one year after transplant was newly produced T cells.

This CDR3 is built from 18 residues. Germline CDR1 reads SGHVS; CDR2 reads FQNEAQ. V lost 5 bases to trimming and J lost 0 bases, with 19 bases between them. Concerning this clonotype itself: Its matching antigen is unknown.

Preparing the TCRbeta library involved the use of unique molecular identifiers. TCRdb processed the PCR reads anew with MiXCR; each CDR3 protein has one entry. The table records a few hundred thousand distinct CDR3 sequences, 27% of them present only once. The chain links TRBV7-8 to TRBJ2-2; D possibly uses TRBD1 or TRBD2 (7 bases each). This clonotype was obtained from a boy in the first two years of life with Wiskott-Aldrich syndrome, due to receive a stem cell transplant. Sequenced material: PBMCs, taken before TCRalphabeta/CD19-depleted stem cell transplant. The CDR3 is CASSPQRGLAANTGELFF. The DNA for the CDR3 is TGTGCCAGCAGCCCACAGAGGGGGCTAGCGGCGAACACCGGGGAGCTGTTTTTT.